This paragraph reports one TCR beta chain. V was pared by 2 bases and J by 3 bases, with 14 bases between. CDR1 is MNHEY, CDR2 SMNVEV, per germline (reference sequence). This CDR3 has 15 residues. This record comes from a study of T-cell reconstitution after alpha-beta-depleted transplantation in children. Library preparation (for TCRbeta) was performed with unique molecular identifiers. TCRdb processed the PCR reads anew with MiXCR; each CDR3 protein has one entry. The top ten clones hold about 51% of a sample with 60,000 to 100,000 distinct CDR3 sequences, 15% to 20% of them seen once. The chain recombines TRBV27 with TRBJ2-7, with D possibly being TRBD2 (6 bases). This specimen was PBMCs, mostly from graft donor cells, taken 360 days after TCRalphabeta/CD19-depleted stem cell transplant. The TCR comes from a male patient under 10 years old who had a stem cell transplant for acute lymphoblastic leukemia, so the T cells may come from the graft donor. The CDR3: CASSLRGSSYYEQYF. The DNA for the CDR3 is TGTGCCAGCAGTTTACGGGGGTCATCGTACTACGAGCAGTACTTC.